The sequence of this TCR beta chain was determined in a study of cytomegalovirus exposure and HLA in healthy donors. PCR primers comprised 60 Vbeta and 13 Jbeta primers. Method: immunoSEQ multiplex PCR; TCRdb's copy keeps in-frame clones and lacks some. The table has tens of thousands of clones, about 73% seen once. A remark on this clone: The antigen is not known.

Overall study findings and caveats: Across donors, most TCRs were seen rarely, yet some public ones were widespread.

The CDR3 is 14 residues long. Trimming left V 2 bases short and J 0 bases short, with 7 bases between. The V gene's germline CDR1 is MNHEY and CDR2 SMNVEV (reference sequence). This rearrangement joins TRBV27 to TRBJ1-1; D is uncertain. The receptor's source is a woman younger than 45 in good health and CMV-seronegative. The sample consisted of PBMCs. The CDR3 here is CASSLTGLNTEAFF. The CDR3 DNA follows: TGTGCCAGCAGTTTAACGGGATTGAACACTGAAGCTTTCTTT.